These 25 T cell receptor beta chains were sequenced from one sample in a study of lymphopenia after photon versus proton radiotherapy. TCRdb keeps only in-frame clones here, not all; method: immunoSEQ multiplex PCR. This sample has roughly 57,000 clones; 80% to 90% occur once, and the top ten carry 25% to 35%. Source: peripheral blood, taken from a patient treated with photon-based radiotherapy. The source is a man between 50 and 59 years old with gastric cancer.

The chain is built from TRBV5-1 and TRBJ2-5; 13 nucleotides align to TRBD2. V shed 4 bases and J 5 bases; nucleotides not matched to a gene: 8. The CDR3 covers 16 residues. In germline, CDR1 is SGHRS, CDR2 YFSETQ. CDR3 in amino acids: CASSHWTSGRYETQYF. CDR3 bases: TGCGCCAGCAGCCACTGGACTAGCGGGAGATACGAGACCCAGTACTTC.

This clone was counted between two and nine times. V is TRBV2 and J is TRBJ2-7, with TRBD2 as a possible D gene (6 bases). The CDR3 totals 15 residues. CDR1 is SNHLY and CDR2 is FYNNEI in the germline V gene. With 7 bases removed from V and 0 bases from J, the gap between germline ends came to 16 bases. CDR3 coding DNA: TGTGCCAGCACAATTGGGGGACTGAGCTCCTACGAGCAGTACTTC. Protein product: CASTIGGLSSYEQYF.

The V call is TRBV6-5, the J call TRBJ2-2, with TRBD1 matching over 9 bases. CDR1 and CDR2 from the germline V gene are MNHEY and SVGAGI. The CDR3 sequence is 13 residues long. Unmatched junction bases numbered 0, after V lost 6 bases and J lost 4 bases. CDR3 in amino acids: CASRGQGTGELFF. CDR3 sequence (DNA): TGTGCCAGCAGGGGACAGGGCACCGGGGAGCTGTTTTTT.

The rearrangement uses TRBV4-2 and TRBJ1-1; D possibly corresponds to TRBD1 (5 bases). There are 15 residues in the CDR3. CDR1 LGHNA and CDR2 YNFKEQ come from the germline V gene. V shed 0 bases and J shed 3 bases, with 11 bases lying between them. CDR3 region: CASSQDRGRDTEAFF. The CDR3 nucleotides read TGTGCCAGCAGCCAAGATCGGGGCCGTGACACTGAAGCTTTCTTT.

V gene TRBV7-2 combines with J gene TRBJ2-3, with D possibly matching TRBD2 (5 bases). The CDR3 is 14 amino acids. Germline CDR1 is SGHTA and CDR2 is FQGNSA. V lost 5 bases, J lost 6 bases, and 15 bases lay in between. CDR3: CASSPGEMPDTQYF. The CDR3 coding sequence is TGTGCCAGCAGCCCCGGGGAAATGCCCGATACGCAGTATTTT. The full variable domain, in which reference TRBV7-2 and TRBJ2-3 provide the parts outside the CDR3, is GAGVSQSPSNKVTEKGKDVELRCDPISGHTALYWYRQSLGQGLEFLIYFQGNSAPDKSGLPSDRFSAERTGGSVSTLTIQRTQQEDSAVYLCASSPGEMPDTQYFGPGTRLTVL.

This clone was detected only a few times. The rearrangement joins TRBV4-3 to TRBJ2-7, with D perhaps matching TRBD1 or TRBD2 (6 bases each). The CDR3 has 13 residues. V was trimmed by 1 base and J by 7 bases, leaving 11 bases between them. Germline loops: CDR1 LGHNA, CDR2 YSLEER. The CDR3 nucleotides are TGCGCCAGCAGCCAAGCGGGGGCCGGGGAGCAGTACTTC. It is translated as CASSQAGAGEQYF.

The rearrangement links TRBV5-5 to TRBJ1-4; D is uncertain. This CDR3 has 15 residues. With 3 bases removed from V and 3 bases from J, the gap between germline ends came to 12 bases. The germline gives CDR1 SGHKS, CDR2 YYEKEE (reference sequence). The DNA of the CDR3 is TGTGCCAGCAGCTCGACACGGTCGGCTAATGAAAAACTGTTTTTT. Its protein product is CASSSTRSANEKLFF.

The chain employs TRBV12-5 and TRBJ2-1, with 8 bases that match TRBD2. Unmatched junction bases numbered 7, after V lost 1 base and J lost 2 bases. Germline CDR1 LGHNT, CDR2 FRNRAP. The CDR3 loop spans 17 amino acids. DNA for the CDR3: TGTGCTAGTGGTTTGGGACTATCGACTAGCGCCTACAATGAGCAGTTCTTC. Residues: CASGLGLSTSAYNEQFF.

This sequence joins TRBV7-8 and TRBJ2-5, with 8 nucleotides matching TRBD1. The CDR3 is 16 residues long. The germline V gene has CDR1 SGHVS and CDR2 FQNEAQ. Losses at the gene ends were 7 bases for V and 3 bases for J; bases not matched to a gene: 13. The CDR3 here is CASIRHRRTGKETQYF. DNA of the CDR3: TGTGCCAGCATCCGACACAGGCGGACAGGGAAAGAGACCCAGTACTTC.

The CDR3 DNA is TGTGCCAGCAGTGACCCGACAGGAACCTACAATGAGCAGTTCTTC. It is translated as CASSDPTGTYNEQFF. The chain has TRBV25-1 and TRBJ2-1; TRBD1 is a possible D gene (6 bases). There are 15 residues in the CDR3. Trimming cost V 3 bases and J 2 bases, with 11 bases left between them. Looked up from germline, CDR1 is MGHDK and CDR2 is SYGVNS.

This clone occurred once. The chain recombines TRBV30 with TRBJ2-5; 11 bases match TRBD2. This CDR3 has 20 amino acids. Germline V gives CDR1 GTSNPN, CDR2 SVGIG (reference sequence). V was pared by 0 bases and J by 4 bases, with 19 bases of the junction left unmatched. This CDR3 reads CAWSVPPGLAGHLGRETQYF. In DNA, the CDR3 is TGTGCCTGGAGTGTACCCCCCGGACTAGCGGGCCACCTAGGGAGAGAGACCCAGTACTTC.

In its sample, this clone was seen a few times. V gene TRBV27 combines with J gene TRBJ2-7, with 9 bases aligning to TRBD2. Germline V CDR1 and CDR2: MNHEY, SMNVEV (reference sequence). The CDR3 is made up of 14 amino acids. The trim removed 11 bases at V and 3 bases at J, leaving 11 bases unmatched. The CDR3 protein is CALRPGREGYEQYF. The CDR3 DNA is TGTGCCCTGCGGCCTGGGCGGGAGGGCTACGAGCAGTACTTC.

This clone was seen just once. V usage is TRBV28 and J usage is TRBJ2-7, with TRBD2 matching 15 bases. This CDR3 is built from 14 residues. Unmatched junction bases numbered 6, after V lost 8 bases and J lost 7 bases. The germline V gene has CDR1 MDHEN and CDR2 SYDVKM. The CDR3 DNA is TGTGCCAGCTACTCCGGGACTAGCGGGGGGGAGCAGTACTTC. Translation: CASYSGTSGGEQYF.

There are a few counts of this clone. The chain links TRBV7-8 to TRBJ2-5; D may be TRBD1 or TRBD2 (6 bases each). This CDR3 region has 13 residues. Deletions cut 10 bases from V and 5 bases from J, with 17 bases between. Germline CDR1 SGHVS, CDR2 FQNEAQ. Here the CDR3 DNA reads TGTGCCATCCTAATTAGGGGGGCGGAGACCCAGTACTTC. Its translation is CAILIRGAETQYF.

This chain links TRBV6-1 with TRBJ2-2; perhaps TRBD1 as D (6 bases). CDR1 and CDR2 (germline): MNHNS, SASEGT. V shed 6 bases and J shed 2 bases, with 13 bases lying between them. This CDR3 region has 15 residues. The CDR3 reads CASRGTRPNTGELFF. The CDR3, as DNA: TGTGCCAGCAGGGGGACAAGGCCCAACACCGGGGAGCTGTTTTTT.

This clone appeared a single time. The V and J genes are TRBV28 and TRBJ2-5; D not resolved. The CDR3 extends over 10 amino acids. Trimming removed 5 bases at V and 4 bases at J, with 2 bases between. CDR1 and CDR2 from the germline V gene are MDHEN and SYDVKM. The DNA for the CDR3 is TGTGCCAGCAGTACAGAGACCCAGTACTTC. This codes for CASSTETQYF.

The chain employs TRBV5-6 and TRBJ2-1, with D possibly being TRBD2 (7 bases). The V end was cut by 3 bases, the J end by 6 bases, with 16 bases between. CDR3 length equals 15 residues. Looked up from germline, CDR1 is SGHDT and CDR2 is YYEEEE. The CDR3 sequence is CASSSQGRGFNEQFF. In DNA, the CDR3 is TGTGCCAGCAGCTCCCAGGGGCGGGGGTTCAATGAGCAGTTCTTC. Using reference TRBV5-6 and TRBJ2-1 for the parts outside the CDR3, the full variable domain is DAGVTQSPTHLIKTRGQQVTLRCSPKSGHDTVSWYQQALGQGPQFIFQYYEEEERQRGNFPDRFSGHQFPNYSSELNVNALLLGDSALYLCASSSQGRGFNEQFFGPGTRLTVL.

The chain employs TRBV7-9 and TRBJ1-2; 8 nucleotides align to TRBD1. Germline assignment: CDR1 SEHNR and CDR2 FQNEAQ (reference sequence). Germline trimming cut 1 base from V and 3 bases from J; bases unmatched to any gene: 4. There are 15 residues in the CDR3. As DNA, the CDR3 is TGTGCCAGCAGCTTAGGGCAGGGGGCCGACTATGGCTACACCTTC. This encodes CASSLGQGADYGYTF.

DNA for the CDR3: TGTGCCAGTAGTAAAACCGGGACTTATAACTCCTACAATGAGCAGTTCTTC. Residues: CASSKTGTYNSYNEQFF. This chain links TRBV19 with TRBJ2-1, with D maybe TRBD2 (6 bases). Germline V gives CDR1 LNHDA, CDR2 SQIVND (reference sequence). Trimming shortened V by 4 bases and J by 0 bases, and 16 bases separated the two germline ends. The CDR3 has 17 residues.

The chain has TRBV11-2 and TRBJ1-1; tentatively, D is TRBD1 (6 bases). The CDR3 covers 14 residues. V was pared by 3 bases and J by 1 base, with 9 bases between. Germline assignment: CDR1 SGHAT and CDR2 FQNNGV. The CDR3 DNA reads TGTGCCAGCAGCTTTTTACAGGGGAACACTGAAGCTTTCTTT. It translates to CASSFLQGNTEAFF.

The chain uses TRBV18 and TRBJ1-1; no clear D gene. V was cut by 6 bases and J by 4 bases, with 9 bases left in between. This CDR3 is built from 12 residues. From germline, CDR1 is KGHSH and CDR2 LQKENI. In nucleotides, the CDR3 is TGTGCCAGCTCCCCCATGGGCACTGAAGCTTTCTTT. As protein: CASSPMGTEAFF.

This sequence joins TRBV6-7 and TRBJ2-7; TRBD1 matches at 7 bases. TRBV6-7 is an ORF for which the function is uncertain. With V trimmed by 2 bases and J by 1 base, 5 bases remained unmatched. The CDR3 length is 15 residues. The CDR3 sequence: CASSYEAGGSYEQYF. The CDR3 DNA sequence: TGTGCCAGCAGTTACGAAGCAGGGGGTTCCTACGAGCAGTACTTC.

The V and J genes are TRBV2 and TRBJ1-1, with a possible D match to TRBD1 (5 bases). Germline V lookup: CDR1 SNHLY, CDR2 FYNNEI. This CDR3 has 13 residues. Trimming removed 6 bases at V and 8 bases at J, with 16 bases between. DNA of the CDR3: TGTGCCAGCAGGATACCCCGGGACTTAGAAGCTTTCTTT. Protein: CASRIPRDLEAFF.

The genes are TRBV30 and TRBJ1-5; 7 bases are shared with TRBD1. This CDR3 has 16 residues. Per germline, CDR1 GTSNPN and CDR2 SVGIG (reference sequence). V lost 2 bases, J lost 0 bases, and 7 bases stayed unmatched. The CDR3 here is CAWSSRQGSSNQPQHF. CDR3 sequence (DNA): TGTGCCTGGAGTTCTAGACAGGGATCTAGCAATCAGCCCCAGCATTTT.

The chain joins TRBV7-2 to TRBJ2-5; TRBD1 matches at 7 bases. This CDR3 spans 13 amino acids. With 5 bases clipped from V and 4 bases from J, the junction kept 4 bases outside the gene matches. Germline values: CDR1 SGHTA, CDR2 FQGNSA. CDR3 sequence: CASSLGTVETQYF. DNA of the CDR3: TGTGCCAGCAGCCTCGGGACAGTAGAGACCCAGTACTTC. Looking up the rest from reference TRBV7-2 and TRBJ2-5 gives the full variable domain: GAGVSQSPSNKVTEKGKDVELRCDPISGHTALYWYRQSLGQGLEFLIYFQGNSAPDKSGLPSDRFSAERTGGSVSTLTIQRTQQEDSAVYLCASSLGTVETQYFGPGTRLLVL.